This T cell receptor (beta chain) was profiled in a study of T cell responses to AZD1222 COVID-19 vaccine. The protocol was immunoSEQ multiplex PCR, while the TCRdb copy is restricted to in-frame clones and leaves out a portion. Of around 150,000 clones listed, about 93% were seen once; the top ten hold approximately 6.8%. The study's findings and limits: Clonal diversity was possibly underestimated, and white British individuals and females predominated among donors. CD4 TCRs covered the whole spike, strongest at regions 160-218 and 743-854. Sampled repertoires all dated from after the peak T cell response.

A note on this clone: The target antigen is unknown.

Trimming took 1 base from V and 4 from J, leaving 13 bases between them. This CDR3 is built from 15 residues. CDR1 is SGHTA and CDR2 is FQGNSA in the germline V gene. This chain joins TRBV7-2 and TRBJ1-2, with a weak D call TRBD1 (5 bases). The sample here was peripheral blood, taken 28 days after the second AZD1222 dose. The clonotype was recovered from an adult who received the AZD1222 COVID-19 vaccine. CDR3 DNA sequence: TGTGCCAGCAGCTTAGATGGGGGGGTAGGCTATGGCTACACCTTC. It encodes CASSLDGGVGYGYTF.